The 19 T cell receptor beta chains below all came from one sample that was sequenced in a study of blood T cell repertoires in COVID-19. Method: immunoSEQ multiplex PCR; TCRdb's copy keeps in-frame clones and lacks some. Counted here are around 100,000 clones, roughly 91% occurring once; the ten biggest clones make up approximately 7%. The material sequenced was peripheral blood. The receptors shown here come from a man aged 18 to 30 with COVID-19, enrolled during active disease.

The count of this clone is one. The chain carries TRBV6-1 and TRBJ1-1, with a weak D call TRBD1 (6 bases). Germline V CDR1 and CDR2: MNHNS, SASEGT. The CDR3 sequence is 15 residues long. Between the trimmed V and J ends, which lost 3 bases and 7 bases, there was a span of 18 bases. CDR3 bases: TGTGCCAGCAGTGATTTCCGGCAGGGGTTTGGTGAAGCTTTCTTT. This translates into CASSDFRQGFGEAFF.

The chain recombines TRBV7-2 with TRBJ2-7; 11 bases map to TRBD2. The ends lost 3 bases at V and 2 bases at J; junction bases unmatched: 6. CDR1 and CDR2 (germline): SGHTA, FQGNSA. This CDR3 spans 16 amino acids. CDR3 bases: TGTGCCAGCAGCTTCCGACTAGCGGGGACAACCTACGAGCAGTACTTC. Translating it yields CASSFRLAGTTYEQYF.

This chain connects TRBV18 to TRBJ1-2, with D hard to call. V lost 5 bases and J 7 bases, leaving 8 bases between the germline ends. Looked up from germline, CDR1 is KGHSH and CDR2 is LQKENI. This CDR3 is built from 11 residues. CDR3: CASSLGGGYTF. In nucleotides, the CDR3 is TGTGCCAGCTCATTGGGAGGTGGCTACACCTTC.

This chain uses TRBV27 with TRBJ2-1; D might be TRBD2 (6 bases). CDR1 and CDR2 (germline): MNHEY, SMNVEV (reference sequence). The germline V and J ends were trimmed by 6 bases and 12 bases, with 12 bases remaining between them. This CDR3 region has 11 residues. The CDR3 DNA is TGTGCCAGCAGCTCTAGCGAGGGGCAGTTCTTC. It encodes CASSSSEGQFF.

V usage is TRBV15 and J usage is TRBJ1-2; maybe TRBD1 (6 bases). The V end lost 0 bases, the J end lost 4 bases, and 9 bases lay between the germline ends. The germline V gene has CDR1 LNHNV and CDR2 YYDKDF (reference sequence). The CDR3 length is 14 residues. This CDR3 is CATSREAGVYGYTF. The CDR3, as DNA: TGTGCCACCAGCAGAGAGGCAGGGGTCTATGGCTACACCTTC.

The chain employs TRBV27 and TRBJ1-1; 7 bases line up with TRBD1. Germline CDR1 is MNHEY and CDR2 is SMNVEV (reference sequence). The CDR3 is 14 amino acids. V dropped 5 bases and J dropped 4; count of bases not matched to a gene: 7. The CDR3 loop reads CASSLGGLGTEAFF. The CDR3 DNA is TGTGCCAGCAGTCTAGGGGGCCTGGGCACTGAAGCTTTCTTT.

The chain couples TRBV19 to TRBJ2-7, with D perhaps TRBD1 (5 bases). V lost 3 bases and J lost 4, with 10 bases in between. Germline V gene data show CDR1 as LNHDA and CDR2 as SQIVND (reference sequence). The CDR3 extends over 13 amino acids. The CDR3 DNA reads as TGTGCCAGTAGTATTGGCAGGGATTACGAGCAGTACTTC. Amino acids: CASSIGRDYEQYF.

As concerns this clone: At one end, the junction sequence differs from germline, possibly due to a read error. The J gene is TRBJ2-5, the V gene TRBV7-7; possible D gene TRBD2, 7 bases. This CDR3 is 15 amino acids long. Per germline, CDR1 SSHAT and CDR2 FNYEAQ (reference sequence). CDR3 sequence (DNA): TGTGCTAGCAGCTTAATAGGGGGGGCTGGGGAGACCCAGTACTTC. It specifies CASSLIGGAGETQYF. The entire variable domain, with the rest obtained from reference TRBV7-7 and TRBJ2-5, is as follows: GAGVSQSPRYKVTKRGQDVTLRCDPISSHATLYWYQQALGQGPEFLTYFNYEAQPDKSGLPSDRFSAERPEGSISTLTIQRTEQRDSAMYRCASSLIGGAGETQYFGPGTRLLVL.

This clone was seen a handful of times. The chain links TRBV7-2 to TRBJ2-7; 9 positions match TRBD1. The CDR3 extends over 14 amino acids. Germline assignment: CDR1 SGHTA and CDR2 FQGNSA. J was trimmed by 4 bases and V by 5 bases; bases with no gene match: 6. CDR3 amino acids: CASSDRTGVYEQYF. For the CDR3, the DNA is TGTGCCAGCAGCGACAGGACAGGGGTGTACGAGCAGTACTTC.

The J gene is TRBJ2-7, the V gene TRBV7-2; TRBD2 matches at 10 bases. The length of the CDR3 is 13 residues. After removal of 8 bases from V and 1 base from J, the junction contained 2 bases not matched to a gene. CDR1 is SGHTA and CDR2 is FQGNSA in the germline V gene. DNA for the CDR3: TGTGCCAGCGGGACTAGCGTATCCTACGAGCAGTACTTC. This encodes CASGTSVSYEQYF.

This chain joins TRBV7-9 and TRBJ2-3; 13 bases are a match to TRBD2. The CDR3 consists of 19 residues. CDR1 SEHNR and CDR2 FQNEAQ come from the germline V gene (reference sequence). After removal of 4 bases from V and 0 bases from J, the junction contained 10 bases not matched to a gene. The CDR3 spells CASSSSSGTSGASTDTQYF. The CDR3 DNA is TGTGCCAGCAGCTCCTCTTCCGGGACTAGCGGGGCGAGCACAGATACGCAGTATTTT.

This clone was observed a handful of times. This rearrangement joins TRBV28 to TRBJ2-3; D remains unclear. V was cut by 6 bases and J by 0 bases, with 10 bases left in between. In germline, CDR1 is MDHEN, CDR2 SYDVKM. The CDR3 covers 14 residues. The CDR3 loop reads CASSLSVSTDTQYF. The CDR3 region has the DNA TGTGCCAGCAGCCTGTCAGTGAGCACAGATACGCAGTATTTT. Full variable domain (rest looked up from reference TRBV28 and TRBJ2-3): DVKVTQSSRYLVKRTGEKVFLECVQDMDHENMFWYRQDPGLGLRLIYFSYDVKMKEKGDIPEGYSVSREKKERFSLILESASTNQTSMYLCASSLSVSTDTQYFGPGTRLTVL.

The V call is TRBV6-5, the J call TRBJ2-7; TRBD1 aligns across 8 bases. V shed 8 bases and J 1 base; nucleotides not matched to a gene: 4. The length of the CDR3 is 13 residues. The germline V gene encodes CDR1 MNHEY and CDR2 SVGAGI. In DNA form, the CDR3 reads TGTGCCAGCCGCGACAGGGGATCCTACGAGCAGTACTTC. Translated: CASRDRGSYEQYF.

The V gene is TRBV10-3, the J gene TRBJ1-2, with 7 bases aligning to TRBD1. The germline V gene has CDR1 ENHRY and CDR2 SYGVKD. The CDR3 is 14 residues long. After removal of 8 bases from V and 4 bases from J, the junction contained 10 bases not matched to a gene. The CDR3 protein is CAIWTGQPSYGYTF. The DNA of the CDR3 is TGTGCCATCTGGACGGGACAGCCTAGCTATGGCTACACCTTC.

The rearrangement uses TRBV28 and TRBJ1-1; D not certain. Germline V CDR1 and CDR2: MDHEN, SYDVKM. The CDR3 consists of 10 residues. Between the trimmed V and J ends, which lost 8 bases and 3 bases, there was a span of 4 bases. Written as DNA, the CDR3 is TGTGCCAGCCGCGACACTGAAGCTTTCTTT. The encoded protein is CASRDTEAFF. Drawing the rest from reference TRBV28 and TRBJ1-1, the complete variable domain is DVKVTQSSRYLVKRTGEKVFLECVQDMDHENMFWYRQDPGLGLRLIYFSYDVKMKEKGDIPEGYSVSREKKERFSLILESASTNQTSMYLCASRDTEAFFGQGTRLTVV.

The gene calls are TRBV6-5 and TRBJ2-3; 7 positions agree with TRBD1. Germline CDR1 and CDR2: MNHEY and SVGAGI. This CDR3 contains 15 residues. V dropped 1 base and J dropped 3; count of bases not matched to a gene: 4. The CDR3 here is CASSYLPGQTDTQYF. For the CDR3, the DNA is TGTGCCAGCAGTTACTTGCCGGGACAGACAGATACGCAGTATTTT.

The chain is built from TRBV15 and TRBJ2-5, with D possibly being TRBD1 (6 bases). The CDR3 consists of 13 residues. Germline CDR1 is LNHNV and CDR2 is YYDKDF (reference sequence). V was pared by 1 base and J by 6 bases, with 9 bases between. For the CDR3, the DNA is TGTGCCACCAGCAGAGGGGACAAAAAGACCCAGTACTTC. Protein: CATSRGDKKTQYF.

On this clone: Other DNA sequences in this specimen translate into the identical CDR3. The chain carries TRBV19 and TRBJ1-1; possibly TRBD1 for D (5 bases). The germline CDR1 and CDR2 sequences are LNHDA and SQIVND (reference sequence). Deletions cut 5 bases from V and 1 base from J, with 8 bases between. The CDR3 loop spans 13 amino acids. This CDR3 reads CASSSTANTEAFF. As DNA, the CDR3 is TGTGCCAGTAGTTCGACAGCGAACACTGAAGCTTTCTTT.

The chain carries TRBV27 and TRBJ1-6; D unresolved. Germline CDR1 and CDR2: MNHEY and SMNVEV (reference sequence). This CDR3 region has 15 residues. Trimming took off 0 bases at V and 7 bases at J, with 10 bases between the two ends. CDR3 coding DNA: TGTGCCAGCAGTTTATCGGCGGGGTTAAATTCACCCCTCCACTTT. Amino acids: CASSLSAGLNSPLHF.